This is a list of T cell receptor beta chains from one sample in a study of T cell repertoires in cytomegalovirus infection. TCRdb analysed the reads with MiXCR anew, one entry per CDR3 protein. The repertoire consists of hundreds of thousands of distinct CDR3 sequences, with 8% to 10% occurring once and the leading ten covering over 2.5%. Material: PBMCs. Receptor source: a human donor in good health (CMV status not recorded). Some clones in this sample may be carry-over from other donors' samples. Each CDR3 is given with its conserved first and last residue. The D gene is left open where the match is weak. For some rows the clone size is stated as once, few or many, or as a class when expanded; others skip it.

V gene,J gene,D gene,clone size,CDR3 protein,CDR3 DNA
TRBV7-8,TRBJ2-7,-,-,CASSLGGYQYF,TGTGCCAGCAGCTTAGGGGGTTACCAGTACTTC
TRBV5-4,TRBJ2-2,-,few,CASSLSYNTGELFF,TGTGCCAGCAGCTTGAGCTACAACACCGGGGAGCTGTTTTTT
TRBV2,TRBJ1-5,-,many,CASIDTYSNQPQHF,TGTGCCAGCATTGATACCTATAGCAATCAGCCCCAGCATTTT
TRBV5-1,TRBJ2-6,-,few,CASSLNTARGSSGANVLTF,TGCGCCAGCAGCTTGAATACCGCACGGGGATCCTCTGGGGCCAACGTCCTGACTTTC
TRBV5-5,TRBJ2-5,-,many,CASSRQAGPYQETQYF,TGTGCCAGCAGCCGCCAGGCAGGGCCCTACCAAGAGACCCAGTACTTC
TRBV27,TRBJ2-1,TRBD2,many,CASSFPGTSYNEQFF,TGTGCCAGCAGTTTCCCCGGGACTAGCTACAATGAGCAGTTCTTC
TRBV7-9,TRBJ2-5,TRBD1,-,CASSFWTGGVQETQYF,TGTGCCAGCAGCTTTTGGACAGGGGGTGTCCAAGAGACCCAGTACTTC
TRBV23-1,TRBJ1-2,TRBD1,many,CASSQPTGGLNGYTF,TGCGCCAGCAGTCAACCGACAGGGGGGTTGAATGGCTACACCTTC
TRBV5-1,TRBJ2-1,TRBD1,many,CASSSTPQGANNEQFF,TGCGCCAGCAGCTCCACGCCACAGGGGGCGAACAATGAGCAGTTCTTC
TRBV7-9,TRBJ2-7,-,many,CASSLVAYEQYF,TGTGCCAGCAGCTTAGTGGCCTACGAGCAGTACTTC
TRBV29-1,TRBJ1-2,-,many,CSVETFGRADYGYTF,TGCAGCGTTGAAACTTTTGGCAGGGCCGACTATGGCTACACCTTC
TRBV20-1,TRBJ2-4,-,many,CSARGQELAKNIQYF,TGCAGTGCTAGAGGGCAGGAGTTAGCCAAAAACATTCAGTACTTC
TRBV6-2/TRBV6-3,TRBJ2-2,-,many,CASSVPELGSTGELFF,TGTGCCAGCAGTGTCCCGGAGCTGGGTTCGACCGGGGAGCTGTTTTTT
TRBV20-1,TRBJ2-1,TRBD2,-,CSATGGLAGNNEQFF,TGCAGTGCTACGGGGGGACTAGCGGGAAACAATGAGCAGTTCTTC
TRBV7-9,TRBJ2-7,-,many,CASGREGNPYEQYF,TGTGCCAGCGGGCGAGAGGGGAATCCCTACGAGCAGTACTTC
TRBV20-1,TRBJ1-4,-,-,CSARGTGLFF,TGCAGTGCTAGGGGTACGGGGCTGTTTTTT
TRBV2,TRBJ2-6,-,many,CAVQRVSSGANVLTF,TGTGCCGTACAGCGGGTCAGCTCTGGGGCCAACGTCCTGACTTTC
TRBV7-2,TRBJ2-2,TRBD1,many,CASSRTGFTGELFF,TGTGCCAGCAGCCGGACAGGGTTCACCGGGGAGCTGTTTTTT
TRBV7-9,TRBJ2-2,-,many,CASSFLTNGELFF,TGTGCCAGCAGCTTCCTGACAAACGGGGAGCTGTTTTTT
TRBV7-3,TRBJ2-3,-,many,CASRMVDTQYF,TGTGCCAGCAGGATGGTAGACACGCAGTATTTT
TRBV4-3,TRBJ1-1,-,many,CASSQDPGSEAFF,TGCGCCAGCAGCCAAGATCCAGGGAGCGAAGCTTTCTTT
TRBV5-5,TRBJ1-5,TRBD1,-,CASCLRDRGYNQPQHF,TGTGCCAGCTGCCTCCGGGACAGGGGGTACAATCAGCCCCAGCATTTT
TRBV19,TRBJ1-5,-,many,CASSVAINQPQHF,TGTGCCAGTAGTGTGGCCATCAATCAGCCCCAGCATTTT
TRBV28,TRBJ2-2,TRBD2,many,CASSVAGNTGELFF,TGTGCCAGCAGTGTAGCGGGGAACACCGGGGAGCTGTTTTTT
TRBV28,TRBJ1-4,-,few,CASSRARVTNEKLFF,TGTGCCAGCAGTAGGGCCAGGGTTACTAATGAAAAACTGTTTTTT
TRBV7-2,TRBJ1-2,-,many,CASSLGGQGRYGYTF,TGTGCCAGCAGCTTAGGGGGGCAGGGGCGTTATGGCTACACCTTC
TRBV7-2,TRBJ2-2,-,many,CASSLAGHLSTGELFF,TGTGCCAGCAGCTTAGCGGGACACCTATCCACCGGGGAGCTGTTTTTT
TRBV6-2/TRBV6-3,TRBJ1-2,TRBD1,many,CASSPGYWTGGDGYTF,TGTGCCAGCAGTCCTGGGTATTGGACAGGGGGCGATGGCTACACCTTC
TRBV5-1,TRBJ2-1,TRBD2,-,CASSRTSGGAGEQFF,TGCGCCAGCAGCCGTACTAGCGGGGGGGCAGGTGAGCAGTTCTTC
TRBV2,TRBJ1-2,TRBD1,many,CASAPDRGNYGYTF,TGTGCCAGTGCCCCGGACAGGGGGAACTATGGCTACACCTTC
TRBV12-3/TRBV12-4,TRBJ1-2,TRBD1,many,CASSSRQGIGYTF,TGTGCCAGCAGCTCTAGACAGGGAATCGGCTACACCTTC
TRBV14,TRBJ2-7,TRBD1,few,CASSPSPGQGRDRGRGEQYF,TGTGCCAGCAGTCCCTCACCGGGACAGGGAAGGGATCGGGGCAGGGGCGAGCAGTACTTC
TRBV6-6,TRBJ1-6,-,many,CASSYRRTDNSPLHF,TGTGCCAGCAGTTATCGACGGACGGATAATTCACCCCTCCACTTT
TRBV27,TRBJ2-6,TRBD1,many,CASRKQGPTSGANVLTF,TGTGCCAGTCGAAAACAGGGGCCTACCTCTGGGGCCAACGTCCTGACTTTC
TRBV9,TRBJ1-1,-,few,CASSVPGSLNTEAFF,TGTGCCAGCAGCGTACCTGGGAGTCTGAACACTGAAGCTTTCTTT
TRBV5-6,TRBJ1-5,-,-,CASSFSRGSNQPQHF,TGTGCCAGCAGCTTTTCTAGGGGGAGCAATCAGCCCCAGCATTTT
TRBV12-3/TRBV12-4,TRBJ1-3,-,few,CASRRGISGNTIYF,TGTGCCAGCAGAAGGGGGATCTCTGGAAACACCATATATTTT
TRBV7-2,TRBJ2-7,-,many,CASSPGYEQYF,TGTGCCAGCAGCCCGGGGTACGAGCAGTACTTC
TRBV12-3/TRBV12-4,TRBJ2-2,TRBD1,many,CASSPRQGASGELFF,TGTGCCAGCAGTCCCCGACAGGGGGCTTCCGGGGAGCTGTTTTTT
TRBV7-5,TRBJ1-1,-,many,CISVSEPPGQGAWTTEAFF,-
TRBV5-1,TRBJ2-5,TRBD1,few,CASSGTGGETQYF,TGCGCCAGCAGCGGGACAGGCGGGGAGACCCAGTACTTC
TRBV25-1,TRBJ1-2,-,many,CASSPRDRYYGYTF,TGTGCCAGCAGTCCACGGGACCGCTACTATGGCTACACCTTC
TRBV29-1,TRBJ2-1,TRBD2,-,CSARRGGRRDEQFF,TGCAGCGCCCGACGGGGGGGCCGAAGGGATGAGCAGTTCTTC
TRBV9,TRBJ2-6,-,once,CASSVATVSGANVLTF,TGTGCCAGCAGCGTAGCGACCGTATCTGGGGCCAACGTCCTGACTTTC
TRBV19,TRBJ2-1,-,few,CASSIDLLQGNEQFF,TGTGCCAGTAGTATAGATTTACTACAGGGCAATGAGCAGTTCTTC
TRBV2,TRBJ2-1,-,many,CASRPYGPQFF,TGTGCCAGCAGACCCTATGGCCCCCAGTTCTTC
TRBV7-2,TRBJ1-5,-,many,CASSLMTANQPQHF,TGTGCCAGCAGCTTAATGACAGCAAATCAGCCCCAGCATTTT